The 32 T cell receptor beta chains given below trace back to one sample, sequenced in a study of blood T cell repertoires in COVID-19. Sequenced by immunoSEQ multiplex PCR; TCRdb stores in-frame clones only, minus some. The sample yields around 300,000 clones, about 89% seen once. Sequenced material: peripheral blood. These receptors all come from a man aged 50-59 years with acute or convalescent COVID-19.

The CDR3 loop is CASSLGLTGDFQETQYF. DNA for the CDR3: TGTGCCAGCAGCTTGGGACTCACCGGTGACTTTCAAGAGACCCAGTACTTC. The rearrangement links TRBV7-9 to TRBJ2-5; perhaps TRBD2 as D (6 bases). The CDR3 consists of 17 residues. Trimming took 3 bases from V and 2 from J, leaving 19 bases between them. Germline CDR1 reads SEHNR; CDR2 reads FQNEAQ (reference sequence).

CDR3 protein: CASSRSTGTYGYTF. For the CDR3, the DNA is TGTGCCAGCAGCCGATCAACAGGGACCTATGGCTACACCTTC. The chain employs TRBV6-5 and TRBJ1-2; the D gene is possibly TRBD1 (6 bases). The CDR3 consists of 14 residues. Deletions cut 6 bases from V and 4 bases from J, with 15 bases between. Per the germline V gene, CDR1 is MNHEY and CDR2 is SVGAGI.

The gene calls are TRBV9 and TRBJ2-2; 7 bases are a match to TRBD1. Germline CDR1 and CDR2: SGDLS and YYNGEE. With V trimmed by 4 bases and J by 1 base, 7 bases remained unmatched. The CDR3 spans 16 residues. The chain's CDR3 is CASSTRDRENTGELFF. The CDR3 coding sequence is TGTGCCAGCAGCACCCGGGACAGAGAGAACACCGGGGAGCTGTTTTTT.

The chain combines TRBV5-4 with TRBJ2-2, with D unresolved. V lost 5 bases and J 6 bases, leaving 8 bases between the germline ends. The CDR3 extends over 12 amino acids. In germline, CDR1 is SGHNT, CDR2 YYREEE (reference sequence). Here the CDR3 DNA reads TGTGCCAGCAGTTCAGTTGCCGGGGAGCTGTTTTTT. Amino acid sequence: CASSSVAGELFF.

CDR3 DNA sequence: TGTGCCACCAGTGGTGGGCCTGGCACTGAAGCTTTCTTT. Residues: CATSGGPGTEAFF. The rearrangement uses TRBV24-1 and TRBJ1-1; no reliable D call. Germline CDR1 and CDR2: KGHDR and SFDVKD. This CDR3 has 13 amino acids. Trimming removed 5 bases from V and 4 bases from J, with 10 bases in between.

On this clone itself: Other nucleotide sequences in the sample specify the same CDR3. CDR3 residues: CSVEGTAYEQYF. In nucleotides, the CDR3 is TGCAGCGTTGAAGGGACAGCCTACGAGCAGTACTTC. V gene TRBV29-1 combines with J gene TRBJ2-7, with D possibly matching TRBD1 (6 bases). V dropped 1 base and J dropped 2 bases, with 6 bases sitting between them. The germline gives CDR1 SQVTM, CDR2 ANQGSEA. The CDR3 loop spans 12 amino acids.

As regards this clone: Other DNA sequences in this sample translate to the same CDR3. CDR3 loop: CASSYSWGDTEAFF. The CDR3 DNA sequence: TGTGCCAGCAGTTACTCATGGGGGGACACTGAAGCTTTCTTT. J is TRBJ1-1 and V is TRBV6-5, with D maybe TRBD1 (5 bases). Germline V lookup: CDR1 MNHEY, CDR2 SVGAGI. The V end was cut by 0 bases, the J end by 3 bases, with 8 bases between. The CDR3 totals 14 residues.

This clone was seen once. The rearrangement joins TRBV19 to TRBJ2-7, with D maybe TRBD1 (6 bases). The V gene lost 0 bases and the J gene lost 7 bases, with 19 bases spanning the gap. The CDR3 runs to 16 residues. Germline CDR1 reads LNHDA; CDR2 reads SQIVND (reference sequence). This CDR3 is CASSIDPTGHPREQYF. CDR3 coding DNA: TGTGCCAGTAGTATAGACCCGACGGGACACCCCCGAGAGCAGTACTTC.

The CDR3 is CASSLRGGANTGELFF. The CDR3 nucleotides read TGCGCCAGCAGCTTGCGTGGAGGCGCGAACACCGGGGAGCTGTTTTTT. This chain joins TRBV5-1 and TRBJ2-2; TRBD2 is a possible D gene (5 bases). V was clipped by 1 base and J by 0 bases, with 10 bases between them. The CDR3 length is 16 residues. The germline V gene encodes CDR1 SGHRS and CDR2 YFSETQ.

The chain employs TRBV5-5 and TRBJ1-5; a weak D match, TRBD1 (6 bases). V shed 4 bases and J shed 8 bases, with 16 bases lying between them. CDR3 length equals 14 residues. Germline CDR1 reads SGHKS; CDR2 reads YYEKEE (reference sequence). The CDR3 loop reads CASSPQGKGEPQHF. The CDR3 DNA reads TGTGCCAGCAGCCCGCAGGGGAAAGGAGAGCCCCAGCATTTT. Based on the CDR3 plus reference TRBV5-5 and TRBJ1-5, the full variable domain is DAGVTQSPTHLIKTRGQQVTLRCSPISGHKSVSWYQQVLGQGPQFIFQYYEKEERGRGNFPDRFSARQFPNYSSELNVNALLLGDSALYLCASSPQGKGEPQHFGDGTRLSIL.

The chain employs TRBV5-1 and TRBJ2-7; weak D call: TRBD1 (5 bases). Trimming removed 0 bases at V and 7 bases at J, with 17 bases between. Germline V gene sequence: CDR1 SGHRS, CDR2 YFSETQ. The CDR3 covers 15 residues. CDR3 region: CASSLVPRGQGEQYF. In DNA, the CDR3 is TGCGCCAGCAGCTTGGTCCCTAGGGGTCAAGGGGAGCAGTACTTC.

The V call is TRBV3-1 (or the pseudogene TRBV3-2), the J call TRBJ1-6, with TRBD1 matching 8 bases. The CDR3 totals 19 residues. Germline lookup yields CDR1 LGHDT and CDR2 YNNKEL (reference sequence). Losses at the gene ends were 2 bases for V and 4 bases for J; bases not matched to a gene: 13. As DNA, the CDR3 is TGTGCCAGCAGCCAACCTCTAACGACAGGGGCTCAGTATAATTCACCCCTCCACTTT. It specifies CASSQPLTTGAQYNSPLHF.

The chain uses TRBV3-1 (or the pseudogene TRBV3-2) and TRBJ1-5; the match to TRBD1 covers 11 bases. V lost 4 bases to trimming and J lost 7 bases; unmatched junction nucleotides: 3. From germline, CDR1 is LGHDT and CDR2 YNNKEL (reference sequence). This CDR3 region has 14 residues. CDR3 DNA sequence: TGTGCCAGCAGCCTGGGACAGGGGGGACAGCCCCAGCATTTT. As protein: CASSLGQGGQPQHF.

The V call is TRBV18, the J call TRBJ1-4; 11 nucleotides agree with TRBD1. Germline lookup yields CDR1 KGHSH and CDR2 LQKENI. V gave up 3 bases and J gave up 7 bases; unmatched junction bases: 4. CDR3 size: 15 residues. The CDR3 loop is CASSPPGQGGEKLFF. The CDR3 region has the DNA TGTGCCAGCTCACCCCCGGGACAGGGGGGTGAAAAACTGTTTTTT.

V and J are TRBV14 and TRBJ2-7; no reliable D call. The V and J ends lost 4 bases and 1 base respectively, with 11 bases between them. This CDR3 spans 14 amino acids. The V gene's germline CDR1 is SGHDN and CDR2 FVKESK. The chain's CDR3 is CASSLAFTSYEQYF. The DNA of the CDR3 is TGTGCCAGCAGCCTCGCCTTTACTTCCTACGAGCAGTACTTC.

This clone appeared many times. The chain has TRBV2 and TRBJ1-6, with TRBD1 as a possible D gene (5 bases). The germline gives CDR1 SNHLY, CDR2 FYNNEI. Deletions cut 9 bases from V and 10 bases from J, with 16 bases between. This CDR3 has 13 residues. The CDR3 nucleotides read TGTGCCAGGGGCCGGGGGTTAACCTCACCCCTCCACTTT. Translation: CARGRGLTSPLHF.

The chain uses TRBV5-4 and TRBJ2-5; D might be TRBD2 (6 bases). The CDR3 extends over 15 amino acids. V lost 0 bases, J lost 2 bases, and 11 bases lay in between. The germline V gene has CDR1 SGHNT and CDR2 YYREEE (reference sequence). The CDR3 protein is CASSLGRREQETQYF. CDR3 nucleotide sequence: TGTGCCAGCAGCTTGGGGCGTCGGGAGCAAGAGACCCAGTACTTC.

The chain uses TRBV7-3 and TRBJ2-2, with D unclear. CDR1 SGHTA and CDR2 FQGTGA come from the germline V gene. The V end was cut by 5 bases, the J end by 3 bases, with 10 bases between. The CDR3 has 14 amino acids. CDR3 protein: CASSPRADTGELFF. For the CDR3, the DNA is TGTGCCAGCAGCCCTCGAGCCGACACCGGGGAGCTGTTTTTT.

The J gene is TRBJ1-5, the V gene TRBV6-5; maybe TRBD1 (6 bases). The V and J ends lost 5 bases and 8 bases respectively, with 19 bases between them. CDR3 length: 15 amino acids. CDR1 is MNHEY, CDR2 SVGAGI, per germline. This CDR3 is CASSPEGGRWKPQHF. DNA for the CDR3: TGTGCCAGCAGTCCCGAGGGGGGGCGATGGAAGCCCCAGCATTTT.

The chain carries TRBV12-3 or TRBV12-4 and TRBJ1-5; weak D call: TRBD1 (6 bases). The germline V and J ends were trimmed by 0 bases and 10 bases, with 10 bases remaining between them. This CDR3 comprises 13 residues. The CDR3 reads CASSLAIGTPQHF. In DNA, the CDR3 is TGTGCCAGCAGTTTAGCGATTGGGACACCCCAGCATTTT.

The chain carries TRBV12-5 and TRBJ2-3; 8 bases are a match to TRBD1. Germline-derived CDR1 and CDR2 are LGHNT and FRNRAP. The CDR3 runs 15 residues. J was trimmed by 2 bases and V by 6 bases; bases with no gene match: 7. CDR3 loop: CASGRGQGHTDTQYF. The CDR3 DNA reads as TGTGCTAGTGGCCGAGGACAGGGCCACACAGATACGCAGTATTTT.

The chain employs TRBV27 and TRBJ1-2; 7 bases agree with TRBD1. V dropped 3 bases and J dropped 10; count of bases not matched to a gene: 14. CDR1 MNHEY and CDR2 SMNVEV come from the germline V gene (reference sequence). CDR3 size: 15 residues. The CDR3: CASSLTTGTPGNYTF. The DNA for the CDR3 is TGTGCCAGCAGTTTGACGACAGGGACCCCAGGGAACTACACCTTC.

The rearrangement joins TRBV11-2 to TRBJ2-3, with D hard to call. With 5 bases removed from V and 5 bases from J, the gap between germline ends came to 8 bases. Germline CDR1 SGHAT, CDR2 FQNNGV. This CDR3 spans 12 amino acids. The CDR3, as DNA: TGTGCCAGCAGCCTGACGGGAGATACGCAGTATTTT. It encodes CASSLTGDTQYF. The variable domain in full, with the rest retrieved from reference TRBV11-2 and TRBJ2-3, is EAGVAQSPRYKIIEKRQSVAFWCNPISGHATLYWYQQILGQGPKLLIQFQNNGVVDDSQLPKDRFSAERLKGVDSTLKIQPAKLEDSAVYLCASSLTGDTQYFGPGTRLTVL.

CDR3 sequence reads: CAIGRGGGVPQHF. The CDR3 DNA follows: TGTGCCATAGGTCGCGGGGGTGGTGTGCCCCAGCATTTT. The chain uses TRBV10-3 and TRBJ1-5, with TRBD1 as a possible D gene (5 bases). This CDR3 region has 13 residues. Looked up from germline, CDR1 is ENHRY and CDR2 is SYGVKD. Trimming shortened V by 9 bases and J by 9 bases, and 18 bases separated the two germline ends.

In regard to this clone: Other DNA sequences from this sample encode an identical CDR3 as well. The chain joins TRBV15 to TRBJ1-5; a possible D gene is TRBD1 (6 bases). Germline V gene data show CDR1 as LNHNV and CDR2 as YYDKDF (reference sequence). The V end was cut by 1 base, the J end by 1 base, with 8 bases between. This CDR3 is built from 15 residues. DNA of the CDR3: TGTGCCACCAGCAGAGGGGGGGGCAGCAATCAGCCCCAGCATTTT. Translated, it gives CATSRGGGSNQPQHF.

The rearrangement links TRBV5-1 to TRBJ1-1; TRBD1 matches at 7 bases. CDR1 and CDR2 from the germline V gene are SGHRS and YFSETQ. Unmatched junction bases numbered 6, after V lost 5 bases and J lost 2 bases. CDR3 length: 14 residues. CDR3 residues: CASREGAVNTEAFF. CDR3 DNA: TGCGCCAGCAGAGAGGGGGCCGTTAACACTGAAGCTTTCTTT.

V gene TRBV7-9 combines with J gene TRBJ2-5; D is possibly TRBD1 (6 bases). The CDR3 length is 15 residues. Germline CDR1 and CDR2: SEHNR and FQNEAQ (reference sequence). V lost 2 bases, J lost 4 bases, and 14 bases lay in between. CDR3 residues: CASSLPTGLGETQYF. The CDR3 nucleotides are TGTGCCAGCAGCTTACCTACAGGGTTGGGAGAGACCCAGTACTTC.

The rearrangement uses TRBV18 and TRBJ1-1; perhaps TRBD1 as D (6 bases). The V and J ends lost 3 bases and 1 base respectively, with 15 bases between them. CDR1 is KGHSH, CDR2 LQKENI, per germline. The CDR3 has 16 amino acids. DNA of the CDR3: TGTGCCAGCTCACCCTTCAGACAGGCTGGGAACACTGAAGCTTTCTTT. It yields the protein CASSPFRQAGNTEAFF.

V usage is TRBV18 and J usage is TRBJ1-2, with D perhaps TRBD1 (5 bases). Trimming removed 3 bases from V and 6 bases from J, with 11 bases in between. In germline, CDR1 is KGHSH, CDR2 LQKENI. The CDR3 is made up of 13 amino acids. DNA for the CDR3: TGTGCCAGCTCACCCCCAGGGAGGGATGGCTACACCTTC. It is translated as CASSPPGRDGYTF.

V is TRBV6-1 and J is TRBJ2-7; D is uncertain. There are 12 residues in the CDR3. Germline CDR1 is MNHNS and CDR2 is SASEGT. Trimming cost V 2 bases and J 6 bases, with 8 bases left between them. DNA of the CDR3: TGTGCCAGCAGTGAATACGGTCTCGAGCAGTACTTC. It encodes CASSEYGLEQYF.

The chain joins TRBV27 to TRBJ1-5; D is possibly TRBD1 (6 bases). The CDR3 contains 15 residues. V was shortened by 5 bases and J by 2 bases, with 13 bases between the two germline ends. The germline CDR1 and CDR2 sequences are MNHEY and SMNVEV (reference sequence). CDR3 sequence: CASSAYRVGNQPQHF. The DNA for the CDR3 is TGTGCCAGCAGTGCTTACAGGGTAGGCAATCAGCCCCAGCATTTT.

The chain links TRBV5-6 to TRBJ2-7, with 7 nucleotides matching TRBD1. V shed 3 bases, J shed 6 bases, and the junction held 9 bases outside the gene matches. The CDR3 totals 14 residues. Per the germline V gene, CDR1 is SGHDT and CDR2 is YYEEEE. CDR3: CASSSYRGEGEQYF. The DNA of the CDR3 is TGTGCCAGCAGCTCGTACAGGGGCGAGGGCGAGCAGTACTTC.